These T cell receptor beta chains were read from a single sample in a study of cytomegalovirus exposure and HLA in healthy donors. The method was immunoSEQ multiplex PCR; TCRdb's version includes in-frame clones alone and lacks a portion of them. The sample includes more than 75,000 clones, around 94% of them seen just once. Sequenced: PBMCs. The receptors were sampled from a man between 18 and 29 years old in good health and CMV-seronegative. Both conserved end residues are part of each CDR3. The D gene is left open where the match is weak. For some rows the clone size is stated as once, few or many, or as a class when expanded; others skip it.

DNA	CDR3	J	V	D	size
TGTGCCAGCAGCCAAGAAGGTCCCGGGACAGGGGGTCGTGGGGCCAACGTCCTGACTTTC	CASSQEGPGTGGRGANVLTF	TRBJ2-6	TRBV4-2	TRBD1	-
TGTGCTAGTGGTCTACATATAGGACAGACGTCCTACGAGCAGTACTTC	CASGLHIGQTSYEQYF	TRBJ2-7	TRBV12-5	-	-
TGTGCCAGCAGTACAGGGGTGGACTATGGCTACACCTTC	CASSTGVDYGYTF	TRBJ1-2	TRBV9	TRBD1	-
TGTGCCAGCAGCTTATATTGGAGGCTGAACACTGAAGCTTTCTTT	CASSLYWRLNTEAFF	TRBJ1-1	TRBV7-2	-	-
TGTGCCTGGAGTGTACGGGGAGGACACTCAGATACGCAGTATTTT	CAWSVRGGHSDTQYF	TRBJ2-3	TRBV30	-	-
TGTGCCAGTAGTAGGCCAGGGGTCGACGAGCAGTACTTC	CASSRPGVDEQYF	TRBJ2-7	TRBV19	-	-
TGTGCCACCGGTCGCGGGGGATGGGAGCAGTACTTC	CATGRGGWEQYF	TRBJ2-7	TRBV15	TRBD2	-
TGTGCCTGGAGTAAGACTCAGAATGAAAAACTGTTTTTT	CAWSKTQNEKLFF	TRBJ1-4	TRBV30	-	-
TGTGCCAGTAGTGGAGGGTCCTCGCGGGAGACCCAGTACTTC	CASSGGSSRETQYF	TRBJ2-5	TRBV19	-	once
TGTGCTAGTGGTCGGCCCCAGGGGGTTTTCTACGAGCAGTACTTC	CASGRPQGVFYEQYF	TRBJ2-7	TRBV12-5	TRBD1	-
TGTGCCAGCTCACCACGGGACAGGGCTCCGGAGCCCCAGCATTTT	CASSPRDRAPEPQHF	TRBJ1-5	TRBV18	TRBD1	-
TGTGCCAGCAGCTTAGACGGGGGGTCGGATACGCAGTATTTT	CASSLDGGSDTQYF	TRBJ2-3	TRBV7-9	TRBD2	-
TGTGCCAGCAGGGGCATTAGGGACAATAGTAACTATGGCTACACCTTC	CASRGIRDNSNYGYTF	TRBJ1-2	TRBV28	-	-
TGTGCCAGCAGCTTAGGAGCTAGCGGGGGGGCCGCAGATACGCAGTATTTT	CASSLGASGGAADTQYF	TRBJ2-3	TRBV11-2	TRBD2	once
TGTGCCTGCTACAGGGGGGTGTTAACTGGAAACACCATATATTTT	CACYRGVLTGNTIYF	TRBJ1-3	TRBV30	TRBD1	-
TGCGCCAGCAGCTTCTACCCGGGGGGGAGCTCCTACGAGCAGTACTTC	CASSFYPGGSSYEQYF	TRBJ2-7	TRBV5-1	TRBD2	-
TGCGCCAGCAGCCAAGATACAGGGATTGGAGAGCAGTACTTC	CASSQDTGIGEQYF	TRBJ2-7	TRBV4-3	-	-
TGTGCCAGCAGCTTAGAAACAGGGAACTATGGCTACACCTTC	CASSLETGNYGYTF	TRBJ1-2	TRBV11-3	-	-
TGTGCCAGCAGCCAAGGACGGGGTAGCGGTGACCGCACAGATACGCAGTATTTT	CASSQGRGSGDRTDTQYF	TRBJ2-3	TRBV4-2	-	-
TGTGCCAGCAGGCTTCCGGGACAGCACTATGGCTACACCTTC	CASRLPGQHYGYTF	TRBJ1-2	TRBV6-5	TRBD1	-
TGTGCCAGCAGTGACGGGGGGTCCGCCACAGATACGCAGTATTTT	CASSDGGSATDTQYF	TRBJ2-3	TRBV6-4	-	many
TGTGCCAGCAGTTATCGGGACACCCCCAATCAGCCCCAGCATTTT	CASSYRDTPNQPQHF	TRBJ1-5	TRBV6-5	-	-
TGTGCCAGCAGCTTAGGTCAAATCAACGAGCAGTACTTC	CASSLGQINEQYF	TRBJ2-7	TRBV7-2	-	-
TGTGCCAGCAGTTACCCGGGACTAAGGTCGGGTGAGCAGTTCTTC	CASSYPGLRSGEQFF	TRBJ2-1	TRBV6-6	TRBD2	-
TGTGCCAGCAGCTTTTCCACCCTTAGGGGCTACGAGCAGTACTTC	CASSFSTLRGYEQYF	TRBJ2-7	TRBV11-1	-	-
TGTGCCAGCAGCCTCCGAGGGGGCCAGTACGAGCAGTACTTC	CASSLRGGQYEQYF	TRBJ2-7	TRBV7-6	TRBD1	-
TGTGCCTGGAGTGTACTTGGGGAGAAGTACGAGCAGTACTTC	CAWSVLGEKYEQYF	TRBJ2-7	TRBV30	-	-
TGTGCCAGCAGCTTACTTGGGACAGGGGCCCGTATTGGCTACACCTTC	CASSLLGTGARIGYTF	TRBJ1-2	TRBV5-4	TRBD1	-
TGTGCCAGTAGTACCTCTAGCGGTTTTACCTACGAGCAGTACTTC	CASSTSSGFTYEQYF	TRBJ2-7	TRBV19	TRBD2	-
TGTGCCAGCAGCTTCGAGACTTTCTATGGCTACACCTTC	CASSFETFYGYTF	TRBJ1-2	TRBV7-2	-	-
TGCGCCAGCAGCTTGAGCGCGCACACAGATACGCAGTATTTT	CASSLSAHTDTQYF	TRBJ2-3	TRBV5-1	-	-
TGTGCCAGCAGCGTAGTGGGCCCCGGCGAGCAGTACTTC	CASSVVGPGEQYF	TRBJ2-7	TRBV9	-	few
TGCGCCAGCAGCTTGGAGGGGCCGGGAGGCCAGCCCCAGCATTTT	CASSLEGPGGQPQHF	TRBJ1-5	TRBV5-1	-	-
TGTGCCAGCAGTGAGCGAGGAGGGCTCACTGAAGCTTTCTTT	CASSERGGLTEAFF	TRBJ1-1	TRBV2	-	-
TGTGCCAGCAGTGAACAGGGTGGCGCCTACAATGAGCAGTTCTTC	CASSEQGGAYNEQFF	TRBJ2-1	TRBV2	-	-
TGTGCCAGCAGCCAATTGGAGGATCCACTCGAAAAACTGTTTTTT	CASSQLEDPLEKLFF	TRBJ1-4	TRBV16	-	-